Listed below are T cell receptor beta chains from one sample, sequenced in a study of cytomegalovirus exposure and HLA in healthy donors. Some clones are missing from TCRdb's copy, which holds only in-frame ones; the method was immunoSEQ multiplex PCR. The sample consists of some 160,000 clones, roughly 85% of them appearing once. The sample comprised PBMCs. The receptors were sampled from a woman between 40 and 55 years old in good health and CMV-seronegative. The CDR3 runs from the conserved cysteine through the conserved F or W. D genes are given only for firm matches. A row's size may be missing; if present it is once, few, many or a size class.

v_call	j_call	d_call	clone_size	cdr3_nt	cdr3_aa
TRBV10-1	TRBJ1-5	.	.	TGCGCCAGCAGTGAAGGCAGGGGCGATTATAGCAATCAGCCCCAGCATTTT	CASSEGRGDYSNQPQHF
TRBV5-4	TRBJ1-6	.	.	TGTGCCAGCAGCTTGGTTCGGAGGAGCTCCTATAATTCACCCCTCCACTTT	CASSLVRRSSYNSPLHF
TRBV5-1	TRBJ1-1	TRBD1	.	TGCGCCAGCAGCTTGGAGCAGGGGGCTTCGATGAACACTGAAGCTTTCTTT	CASSLEQGASMNTEAFF
TRBV30	TRBJ1-2	TRBD1	.	TGTGCCTGGAAAGGCGGGACAGGAGCTAACTATGGCTACACCTTC	CAWKGGTGANYGYTF
TRBV7-2	TRBJ1-5	.	once	TGTGCCAGCAGCTTAAGGGGTGGACCGTCAGATCAGCCCCAGCATTTT	CASSLRGGPSDQPQHF
TRBV29-1	TRBJ1-5	TRBD1	few	TGCAGCGTTGGGTCAGGGGGTAATCAGCCCCAGCATTTT	CSVGSGGNQPQHF
TRBV4-1	TRBJ2-7	TRBD1	once	TGCGCCAGCAGCCCAACGTTCAGGGACAGCTACGAGCAGTACTTC	CASSPTFRDSYEQYF
TRBV27	TRBJ2-7	TRBD2	.	TGTGCCAGCAGTTCAAGACTAGCGGGGCAGACCTACGAGCAGTACTTC	CASSSRLAGQTYEQYF
TRBV11-1	TRBJ2-3	.	.	TGTGCCAGCAGCTTAGTGGGGGGGCGCGCCACAGATACGCAGTATTTT	CASSLVGGRATDTQYF
TRBV7-2	TRBJ1-1	TRBD1	.	TGTGCCAGCAGCTTACCCGGACAGGGCGCCATGAACACTGAAGCTTTCTTT	CASSLPGQGAMNTEAFF
TRBV5-6	TRBJ2-7	TRBD1	.	TGTGCCAGCAGCACAGGGACAGTTGACTACGAGCAGTACTTC	CASSTGTVDYEQYF
TRBV6-5	TRBJ1-2	TRBD1	.	TGTGCCAGCAGTTACTCGTTGCTGGAGGGGGCGCGCACCTTC	CASSYSLLEGARTF
TRBV5-1	TRBJ2-6	.	.	TGCGCCAGCAGCTTGGCACAGGGTGGGGCCAACGTCCTGACTTTC	CASSLAQGGANVLTF
TRBV7-9	TRBJ1-3	.	.	TGTGCCAGCAGCTTAGCGGTGCCGGCTGGAAACACCATATATTTT	CASSLAVPAGNTIYF
TRBV27	TRBJ2-7	.	.	TGTGCCAGCAGTAACTTCTACGAGCAGTACTTC	CASSNFYEQYF
TRBV29-1	TRBJ2-3	TRBD2	.	TGCAGCGTTGGCCTAGCGGCTATGGATACGCAGTATTTT	CSVGLAAMDTQYF
TRBV6-4	TRBJ2-3	TRBD2	once	TGTGCCAGCAGTGATACAGCGGGGGCAGATACGCAGTATTTT	CASSDTAGADTQYF
TRBV19	TRBJ1-1	TRBD1	.	TGTGCCAGTAGTCTTTCCCCGGGACAGGCGGGGACTGAAGCTTTCTTT	CASSLSPGQAGTEAFF
TRBV7-3	TRBJ2-1	TRBD1	.	TGTGCCAGCAGCTTAACCCCAGCCGAAACCCGGACAGGAGAGCAGTTCTTC	CASSLTPAETRTGEQFF
TRBV2	TRBJ1-5	TRBD1	.	TGTGCCAGCAGTTCTACTAGACAGGGGATCAATCAGCCCCAGCATTTT	CASSSTRQGINQPQHF
TRBV7-2	TRBJ2-3	.	.	TGTGCCAGCAGCTTAGTCAGTTACACAGATACGCAGTATTTT	CASSLVSYTDTQYF
TRBV15	TRBJ1-2	TRBD1	once	TGTGCCACCAGCAGGGGGACAGTCTATGGCTACACCTTC	CATSRGTVYGYTF
TRBV18	TRBJ1-1	.	once	TGTGCCAGCTCACCACAAATCACGGCCAGAGGGTACACTGAAGCTTTCTTT	CASSPQITARGYTEAFF
TRBV4-2	TRBJ2-7	.	.	TGTGCCAGCAGCCTTCCTCGGGGTGAGCAGTACTTC	CASSLPRGEQYF
TRBV5-6	TRBJ2-7	TRBD1	few	TGTGCCAGCAGCCCGCCGGGACAGGGGACCTACGAGCAGTACTTC	CASSPPGQGTYEQYF
TRBV28	TRBJ1-1	.	.	TGTGCCAGCAGTTTTGGTCAGGCCAACACTGAAGCTTTCTTT	CASSFGQANTEAFF
TRBV2	TRBJ2-2	TRBD2	.	TGTGCCAGCAGTGGGACTAGCGGAGCCACCGGGGAGCTGTTTTTT	CASSGTSGATGELFF
TRBV27	TRBJ2-7	TRBD1	.	TGTGCCAGCAGTGCCGGACAGGGGGCCTACGAGCAGTACTTC	CASSAGQGAYEQYF
TRBV6-1	TRBJ2-5	.	.	TGTGCCAGCAGGCAGGTACAGACCCAGTACTTC	CASRQVQTQYF
TRBV4-3	TRBJ1-4	.	few	TGCGCCAGCAGCCAAGGCAGGCGTAATGAAAAACTGTTTTTT	CASSQGRRNEKLFF
TRBV5-6	TRBJ2-2	TRBD1	.	TGTGCCAGCAGCTGGACAGGGGGCGGTGGCGGGGAGCTGTTTTTT	CASSWTGGGGGELFF
TRBV7-3	TRBJ2-6	TRBD2	.	TGTGCCAGCAGCTTGACTAGCGGGAGGTCGGGGGCCAACGTCCTGACTTTC	CASSLTSGRSGANVLTF
TRBV7-9	TRBJ2-7	.	.	TGTGCCAGCAGCTCCCATCACGAGCAGTACTTC	CASSSHHEQYF
TRBV15	TRBJ1-5	TRBD1	.	TGTGCCACCAGCAGGGACAGGGGGACCAATCAGCCCCAGCATTTT	CATSRDRGTNQPQHF
TRBV5-6	TRBJ2-1	TRBD2	.	TGTGCCAGCAGGTTTCTAGCGGGACTTTACAATGAGCAGTTCTTC	CASRFLAGLYNEQFF
TRBV4-1	TRBJ2-7	.	.	TGCGCCAGCAGCCAAGATCGGGGTGAGGCCTACTACGAGCAGTACTTC	CASSQDRGEAYYEQYF
TRBV27	TRBJ1-1	TRBD1	.	TGTGCCAGCAGTTTACGGGACAGGGGGCCCGAAGCTTTCTTT	CASSLRDRGPEAFF
TRBV7-9	TRBJ1-1	.	.	TGTGCCAGCAGCCCCGGGGGAGCTGAAGCTTTCTTT	CASSPGGAEAFF
TRBV6-5	TRBJ2-7	.	.	TGTGCCAGCAGTTACGGCGGCGGAACCTACGAGCAGTACTTC	CASSYGGGTYEQYF
TRBV19	TRBJ1-1	TRBD1	.	TGTGCCACTGCCCTGACAGGGGGCCCGAACACTGAAGCTTTCTTT	CATALTGGPNTEAFF
TRBV5-1	TRBJ2-1	.	.	TGCGCCAGCAGTCCCGTGATGTTAGAGGGTGAGCAGTTCTTC	CASSPVMLEGEQFF
TRBV4-2	TRBJ2-7	TRBD1	few	TGTGCCAGCAGCCAACTTCCGACAGGGCAGAGGTACGAGCAGTACTTC	CASSQLPTGQRYEQYF
TRBV7-8	TRBJ2-2	.	.	TGTGCCAGCAATTGGGGGGATCGGAGCACCGGGGAGCTGTTTTTT	CASNWGDRSTGELFF
TRBV5-1	TRBJ2-3	.	.	TGCGCCAGCAGGGAGGGTTCTGATACGCAGTATTTT	CASREGSDTQYF
TRBV7-7	TRBJ2-2	TRBD1	.	TGTGCTAGCAGCTCCGGGACAGGGACGACCGGGGAGCTGTTTTTT	CASSSGTGTTGELFF
TRBV5-6	TRBJ1-6	.	.	TGTGCCAGCAGCCCGGATGGGGGGGGGACGAATTCACCCCTCCACTTT	CASSPDGGGTNSPLHF
TRBV30	TRBJ2-3	TRBD2	.	TGTGCCTGGAGTGTAGGGGGACTAGGCACAGATACGCAGTATTTT	CAWSVGGLGTDTQYF
TRBV28	TRBJ1-3	.	.	TGTGCCAGCAGTCTACCGTCTGGAAACACCATATATTTT	CASSLPSGNTIYF
TRBV5-4	TRBJ1-3	.	.	TGTGCCAGCAGCATACACGGGGGGGCCGGAAACACCATATATTTT	CASSIHGGAGNTIYF
TRBV7-2	TRBJ2-5	.	.	TGTGCCAGCAGCGCCACCCGGGCCCCGGGGGAGACCCAGTACTTC	CASSATRAPGETQYF